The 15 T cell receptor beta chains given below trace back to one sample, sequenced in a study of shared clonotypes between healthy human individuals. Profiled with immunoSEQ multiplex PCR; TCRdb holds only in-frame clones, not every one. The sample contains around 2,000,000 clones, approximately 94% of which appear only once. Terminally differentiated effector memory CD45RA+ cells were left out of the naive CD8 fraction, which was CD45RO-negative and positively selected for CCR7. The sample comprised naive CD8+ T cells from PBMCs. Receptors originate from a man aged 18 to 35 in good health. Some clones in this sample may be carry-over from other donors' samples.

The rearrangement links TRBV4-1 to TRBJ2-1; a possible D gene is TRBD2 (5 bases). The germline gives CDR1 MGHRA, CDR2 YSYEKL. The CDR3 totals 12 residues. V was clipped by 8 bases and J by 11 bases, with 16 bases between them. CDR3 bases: TGCGCCAGCGCTCTGACCGGAGGCCAGCAGTTCTTC. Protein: CASALTGGQQFF.

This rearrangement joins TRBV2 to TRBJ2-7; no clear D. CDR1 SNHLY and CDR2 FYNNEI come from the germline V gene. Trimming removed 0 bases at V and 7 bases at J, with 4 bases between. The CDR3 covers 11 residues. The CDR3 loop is CASSEALEQYF. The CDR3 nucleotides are TGTGCCAGCAGTGAAGCGCTGGAGCAGTACTTC.

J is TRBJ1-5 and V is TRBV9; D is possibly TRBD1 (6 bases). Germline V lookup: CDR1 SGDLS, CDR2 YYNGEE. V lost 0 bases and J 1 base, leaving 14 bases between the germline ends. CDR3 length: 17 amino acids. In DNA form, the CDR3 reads TGTGCCAGCAGCGTAGGCCCCGGGGGGCACAGCAATCAGCCCCAGCATTTT. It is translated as CASSVGPGGHSNQPQHF.

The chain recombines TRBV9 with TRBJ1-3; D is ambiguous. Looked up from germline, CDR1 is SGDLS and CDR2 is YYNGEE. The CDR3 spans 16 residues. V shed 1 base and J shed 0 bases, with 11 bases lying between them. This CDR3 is CASSVTGGSSGNTIYF. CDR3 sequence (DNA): TGTGCCAGCAGCGTAACCGGAGGGAGCTCTGGAAACACCATATATTTT.

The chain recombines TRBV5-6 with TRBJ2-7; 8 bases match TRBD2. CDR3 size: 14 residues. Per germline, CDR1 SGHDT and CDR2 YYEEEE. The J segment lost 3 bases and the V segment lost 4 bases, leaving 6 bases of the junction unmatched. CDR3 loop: CASSPLAGNYEQYF. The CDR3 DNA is TGTGCCAGCAGCCCTTTAGCGGGAAACTACGAGCAGTACTTC.

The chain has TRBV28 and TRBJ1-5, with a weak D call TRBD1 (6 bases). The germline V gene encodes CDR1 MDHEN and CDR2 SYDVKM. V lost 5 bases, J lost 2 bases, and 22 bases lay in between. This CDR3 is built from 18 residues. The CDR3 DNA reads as TGTGCCAGCAGTCTCTCTCCCTGGCACAGGGCCGGCAATCAGCCCCAGCATTTT. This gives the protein CASSLSPWHRAGNQPQHF.

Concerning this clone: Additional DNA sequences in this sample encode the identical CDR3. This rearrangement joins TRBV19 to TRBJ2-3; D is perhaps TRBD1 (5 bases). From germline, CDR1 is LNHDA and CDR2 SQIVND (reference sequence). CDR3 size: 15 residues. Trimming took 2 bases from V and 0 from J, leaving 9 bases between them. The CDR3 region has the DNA TGTGCCAGTAGTATATGGGGCACTAGCACAGATACGCAGTATTTT. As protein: CASSIWGTSTDTQYF.

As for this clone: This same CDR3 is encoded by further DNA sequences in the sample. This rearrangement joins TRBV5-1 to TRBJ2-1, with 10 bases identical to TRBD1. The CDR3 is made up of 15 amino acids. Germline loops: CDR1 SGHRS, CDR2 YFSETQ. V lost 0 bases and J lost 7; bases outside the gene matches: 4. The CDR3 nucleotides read TGCGCCAGCAGCTTGGGACAGGGGGCGAGAAATGAGCAGTTCTTC. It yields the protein CASSLGQGARNEQFF.

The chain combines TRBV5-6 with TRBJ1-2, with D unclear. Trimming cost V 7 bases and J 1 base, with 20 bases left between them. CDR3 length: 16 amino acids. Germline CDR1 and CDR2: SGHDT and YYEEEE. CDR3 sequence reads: CASESGRGIYNYGYTF. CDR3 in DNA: TGTGCCAGCGAAAGTGGACGAGGGATTTATAACTATGGCTACACCTTC.

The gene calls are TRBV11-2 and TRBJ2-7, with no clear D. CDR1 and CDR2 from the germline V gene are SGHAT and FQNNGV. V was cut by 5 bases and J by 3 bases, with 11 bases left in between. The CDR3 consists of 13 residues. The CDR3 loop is CASSAPLVYEQYF. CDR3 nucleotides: TGTGCCAGCAGCGCCCCCTTAGTCTACGAGCAGTACTTC.

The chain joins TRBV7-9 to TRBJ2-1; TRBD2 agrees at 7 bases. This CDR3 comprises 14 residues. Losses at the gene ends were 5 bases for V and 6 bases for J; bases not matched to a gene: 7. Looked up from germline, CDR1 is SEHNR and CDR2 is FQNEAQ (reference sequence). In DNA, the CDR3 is TGTGCCAGCAGCCCGCTAGCGGCTCCCAATGAGCAGTTCTTC. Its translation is CASSPLAAPNEQFF.

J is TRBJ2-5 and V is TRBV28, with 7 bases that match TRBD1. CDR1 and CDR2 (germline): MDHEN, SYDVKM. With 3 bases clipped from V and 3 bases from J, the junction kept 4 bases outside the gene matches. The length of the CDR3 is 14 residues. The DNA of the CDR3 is TGTGCCAGCAGTTTCTTGGGACAGAAAGAGACCCAGTACTTC. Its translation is CASSFLGQKETQYF.

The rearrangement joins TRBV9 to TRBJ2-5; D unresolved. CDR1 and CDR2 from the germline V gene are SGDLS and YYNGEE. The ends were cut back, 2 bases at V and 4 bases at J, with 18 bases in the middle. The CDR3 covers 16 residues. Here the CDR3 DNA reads TGTGCCAGCAGCGTCTGGCTAGATTGGTGGGTAGAGACCCAGTACTTC. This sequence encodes CASSVWLDWWVETQYF.

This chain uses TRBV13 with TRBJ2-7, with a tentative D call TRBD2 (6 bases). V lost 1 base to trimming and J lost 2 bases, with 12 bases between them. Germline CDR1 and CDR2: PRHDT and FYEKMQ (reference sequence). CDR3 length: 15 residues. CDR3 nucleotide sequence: TGTGCCAGCAGCTTAGATGGCGGGGCTACCTACGAGCAGTACTTC. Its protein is CASSLDGGATYEQYF.

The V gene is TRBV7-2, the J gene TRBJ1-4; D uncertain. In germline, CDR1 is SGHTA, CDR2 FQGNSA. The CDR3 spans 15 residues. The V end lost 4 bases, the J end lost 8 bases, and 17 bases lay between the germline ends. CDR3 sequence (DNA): TGTGCCAGCAGCTCCCGACTAAGGCTCCGAGAAAAACTGTTTTTT. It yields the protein CASSSRLRLREKLFF.